This TCR beta chain was captured in a study of blood T cell repertoires in COVID-19. Study details: COVID-19 samples from acute and convalescent phases originated in the United States, Italy and Spain.

J lost 2 bases, V lost 1 base, and 7 bases had no gene match. Germline CDR1 reads SNHLY; CDR2 reads FYNNEI. This CDR3 comprises 17 residues. Authors' data handling: Estimated nucleated cell counts came from reference gene primer amplification. The data were produced by immunoSEQ multiplex PCR, yet TCRdb's version contains in-frame clones alone and is incomplete. V, J and clone size derive from that table, while D and trimming were established from the DNA sequence. The sample yields roughly 80,000 clones, approximately 87% seen once. The clonotype was recovered from an older woman with acute or convalescent COVID-19. This chain uses TRBV2 with TRBJ2-3; TRBD2 aligns across 9 bases. The material sequenced was peripheral blood. As DNA, the CDR3 is TGTGCCAGCAGTGAAGAGTGGACTAGCGCACCCACAGATACGCAGTATTTT. Residues: CASSEEWTSAPTDTQYF.